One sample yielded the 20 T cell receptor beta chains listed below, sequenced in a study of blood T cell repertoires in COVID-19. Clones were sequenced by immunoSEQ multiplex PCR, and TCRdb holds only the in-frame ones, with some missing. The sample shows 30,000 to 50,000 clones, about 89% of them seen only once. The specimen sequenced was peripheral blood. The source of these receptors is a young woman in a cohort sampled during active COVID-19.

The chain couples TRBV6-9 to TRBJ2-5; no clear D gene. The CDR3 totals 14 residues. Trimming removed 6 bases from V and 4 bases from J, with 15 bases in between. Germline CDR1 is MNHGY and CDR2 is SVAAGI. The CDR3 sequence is CASSSRSGRETQYF. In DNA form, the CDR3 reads TGTGCCAGCAGCTCCCGTAGTGGTCGAGAGACCCAGTACTTC.

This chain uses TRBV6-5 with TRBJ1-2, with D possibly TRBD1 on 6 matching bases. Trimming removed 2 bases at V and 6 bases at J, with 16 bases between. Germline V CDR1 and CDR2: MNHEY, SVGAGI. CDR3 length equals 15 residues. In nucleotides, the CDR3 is TGTGCCAGCAGTTACACCCTCAAGACAGGACATGGCTACACCTTC. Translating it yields CASSYTLKTGHGYTF.

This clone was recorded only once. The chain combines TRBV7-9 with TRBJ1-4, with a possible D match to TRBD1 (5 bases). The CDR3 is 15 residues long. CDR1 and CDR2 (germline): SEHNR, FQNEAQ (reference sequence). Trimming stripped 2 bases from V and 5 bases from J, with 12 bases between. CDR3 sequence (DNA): TGTGCCAGCAGCTTAAATAATGGGGGGAATGAAAAACTGTTTTTT. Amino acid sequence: CASSLNNGGNEKLFF.

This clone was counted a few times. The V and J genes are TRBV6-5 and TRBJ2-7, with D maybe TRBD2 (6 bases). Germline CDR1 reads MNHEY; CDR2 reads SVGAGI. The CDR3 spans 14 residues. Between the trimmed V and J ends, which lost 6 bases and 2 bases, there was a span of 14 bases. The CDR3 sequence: CASRSGGTTYEQYF. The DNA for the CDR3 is TGTGCCAGCAGATCCGGCGGGACCACCTACGAGCAGTACTTC.

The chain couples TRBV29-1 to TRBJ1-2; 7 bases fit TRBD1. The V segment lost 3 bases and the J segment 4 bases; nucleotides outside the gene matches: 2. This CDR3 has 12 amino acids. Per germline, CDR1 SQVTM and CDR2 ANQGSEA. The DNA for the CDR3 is TGCAGCGTTGACGGGACAGCCTATGGCTACACCTTC. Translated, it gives CSVDGTAYGYTF.

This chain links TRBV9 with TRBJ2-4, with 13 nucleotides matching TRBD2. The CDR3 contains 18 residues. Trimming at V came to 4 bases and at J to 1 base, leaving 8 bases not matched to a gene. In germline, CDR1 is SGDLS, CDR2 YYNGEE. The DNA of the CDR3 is TGTGCCAGCAGCCCTCGGACTAGCGGGAGCGGGGCCAAAAACATTCAGTACTTC. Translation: CASSPRTSGSGAKNIQYF.

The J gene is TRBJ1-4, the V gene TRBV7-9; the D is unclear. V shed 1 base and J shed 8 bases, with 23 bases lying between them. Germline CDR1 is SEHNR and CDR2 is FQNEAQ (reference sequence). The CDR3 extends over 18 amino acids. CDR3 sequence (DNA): TGTGCCAGCAGCTTAGAAGGTGCAGTGCGACCGGAGAGAGAAAAACTGTTTTTT. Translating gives CASSLEGAVRPEREKLFF.

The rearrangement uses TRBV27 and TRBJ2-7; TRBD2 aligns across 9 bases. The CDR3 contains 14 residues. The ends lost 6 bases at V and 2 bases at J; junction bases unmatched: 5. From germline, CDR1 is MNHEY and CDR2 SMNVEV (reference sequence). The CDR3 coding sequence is TGTGCCAGCAGCCGAGCTAGCGGGACCTACGAGCAGTACTTC. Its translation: CASSRASGTYEQYF.

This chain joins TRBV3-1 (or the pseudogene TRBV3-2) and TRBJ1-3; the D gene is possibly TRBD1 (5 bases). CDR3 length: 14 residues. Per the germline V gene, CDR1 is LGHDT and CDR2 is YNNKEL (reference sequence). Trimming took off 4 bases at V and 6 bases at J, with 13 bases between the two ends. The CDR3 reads CASSPRGKENTIYF. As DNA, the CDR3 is TGTGCCAGCAGCCCCCGGGGGAAGGAAAACACCATATATTTT.

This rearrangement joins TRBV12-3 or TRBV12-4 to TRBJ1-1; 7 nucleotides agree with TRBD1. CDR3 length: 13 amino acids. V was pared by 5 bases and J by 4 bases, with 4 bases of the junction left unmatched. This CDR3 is CASSPTGITEAFF. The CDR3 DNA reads TGTGCCAGCAGTCCGACAGGGATCACTGAAGCTTTCTTT.

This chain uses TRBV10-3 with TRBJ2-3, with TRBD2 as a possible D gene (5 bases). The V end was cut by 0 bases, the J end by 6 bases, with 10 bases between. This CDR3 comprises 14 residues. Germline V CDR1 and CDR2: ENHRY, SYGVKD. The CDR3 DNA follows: TGTGCCATCAGTGAGTCTACTACGGGGGATACGCAGTATTTT. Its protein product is CAISESTTGDTQYF.

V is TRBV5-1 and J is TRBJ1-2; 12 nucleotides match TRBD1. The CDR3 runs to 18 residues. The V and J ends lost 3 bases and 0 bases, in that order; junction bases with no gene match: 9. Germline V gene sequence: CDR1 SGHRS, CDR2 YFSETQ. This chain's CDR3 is CASSWGTGGFRANYGYTF. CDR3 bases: TGCGCCAGCAGCTGGGGGACAGGGGGCTTTAGAGCTAACTATGGCTACACCTTC.

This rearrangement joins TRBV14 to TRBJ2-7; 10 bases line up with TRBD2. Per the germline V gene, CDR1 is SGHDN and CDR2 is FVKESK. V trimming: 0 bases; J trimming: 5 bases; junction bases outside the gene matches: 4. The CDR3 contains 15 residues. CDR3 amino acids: CASSQDSLAGNEQYF. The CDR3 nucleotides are TGTGCCAGCAGCCAAGATTCACTAGCGGGAAACGAGCAGTACTTC.

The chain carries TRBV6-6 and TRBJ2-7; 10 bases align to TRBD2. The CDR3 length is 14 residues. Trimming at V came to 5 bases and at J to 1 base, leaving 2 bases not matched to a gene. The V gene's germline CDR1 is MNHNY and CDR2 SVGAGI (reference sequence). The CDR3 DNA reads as TGTGCCAGCAGTGGACTAGCGGTATCCTACGAGCAGTACTTC. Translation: CASSGLAVSYEQYF.

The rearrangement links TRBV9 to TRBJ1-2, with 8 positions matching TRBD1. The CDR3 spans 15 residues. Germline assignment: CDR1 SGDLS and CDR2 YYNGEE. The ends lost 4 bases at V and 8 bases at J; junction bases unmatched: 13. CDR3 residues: CASSLTPGGAEGYTF. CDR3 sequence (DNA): TGTGCCAGCAGCTTGACCCCAGGGGGCGCAGAGGGCTACACCTTC.

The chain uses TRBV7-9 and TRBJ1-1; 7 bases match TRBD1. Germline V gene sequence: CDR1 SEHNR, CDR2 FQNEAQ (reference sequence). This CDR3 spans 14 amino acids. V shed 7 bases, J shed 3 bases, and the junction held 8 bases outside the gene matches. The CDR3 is CASTASGTDTEAFF. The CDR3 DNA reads TGTGCCAGCACAGCTTCCGGGACAGACACTGAAGCTTTCTTT.

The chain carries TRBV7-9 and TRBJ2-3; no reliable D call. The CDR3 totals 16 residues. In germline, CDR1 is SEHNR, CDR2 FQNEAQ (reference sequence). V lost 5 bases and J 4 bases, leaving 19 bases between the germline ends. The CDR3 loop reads CASSTSLDEVADTQYF. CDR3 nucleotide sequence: TGTGCCAGCAGCACCTCCCTAGACGAGGTGGCAGATACGCAGTATTTT.

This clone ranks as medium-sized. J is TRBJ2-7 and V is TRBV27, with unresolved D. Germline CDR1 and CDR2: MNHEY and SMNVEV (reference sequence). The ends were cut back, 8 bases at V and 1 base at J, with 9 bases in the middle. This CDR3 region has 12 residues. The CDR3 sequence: CASYSSSYEQYF. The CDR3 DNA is TGTGCCAGCTACTCAAGTTCCTACGAGCAGTACTTC.

The DNA for the CDR3 is TGTGCCAGCAGTGAAGACAGGGGGCTAAATGGCTACACCTTC. Protein product: CASSEDRGLNGYTF. The gene calls are TRBV2 and TRBJ1-2, with 9 bases aligning to TRBD1. Germline lookup yields CDR1 SNHLY and CDR2 FYNNEI. This CDR3 is 14 amino acids long. V trimming: 1 base; J trimming: 6 bases; junction bases outside the gene matches: 3.

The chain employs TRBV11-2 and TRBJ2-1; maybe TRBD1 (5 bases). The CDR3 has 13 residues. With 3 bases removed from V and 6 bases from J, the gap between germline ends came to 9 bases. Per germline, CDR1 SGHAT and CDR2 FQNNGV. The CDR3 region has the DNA TGTGCCAGCAGCTTTTACGACAGCAATGAGCAGTTCTTC. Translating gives CASSFYDSNEQFF.